This T cell receptor beta chain was obtained from a study of control samples from healthy donors and cancer patients. V trimming: 8 bases; J trimming: 2 bases; junction bases outside the gene matches: 10. The CDR3 spans 15 residues. Germline lookup yields CDR1 LGHDT and CDR2 YNNKEL (reference sequence). Assay: immunoSEQ multiplex PCR; the TCRdb copy retains only in-frame clones and omits some. Here the sample spans 150,000 to 200,000 clones, around 94% being singletons. The origin of this receptor is a man aged 25-45 years in good health. This chain links TRBV3-1 (or the pseudogene TRBV3-2) with TRBJ2-5; 8 nucleotides match TRBD2. Sequencing input: blood. The CDR3 protein is CASRPGAGVQETQYF. In DNA, the CDR3 is TGTGCCAGCCGGCCGGGAGCGGGGGTTCAAGAGACCCAGTACTTC.